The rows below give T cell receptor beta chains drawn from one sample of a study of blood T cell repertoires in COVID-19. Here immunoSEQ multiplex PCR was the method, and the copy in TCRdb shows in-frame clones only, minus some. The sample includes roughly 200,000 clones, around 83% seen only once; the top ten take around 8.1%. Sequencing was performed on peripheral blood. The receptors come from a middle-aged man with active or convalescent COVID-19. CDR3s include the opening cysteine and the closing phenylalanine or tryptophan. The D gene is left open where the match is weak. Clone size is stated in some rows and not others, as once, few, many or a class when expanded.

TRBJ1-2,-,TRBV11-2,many,TGTGCCAGCAGCTCCTGGGGAGGGACCGGCTACACCTTC,CASSSWGGTGYTF
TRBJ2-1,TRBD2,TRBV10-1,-,TGCGCCAGCAGTGGGGGACTAGCGGGAGACGGGGGCCTATCTAGACTTCATGAGCAGTTCTTC,CASSGGLAGDGGLSRLHEQFF
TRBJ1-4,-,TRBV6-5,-,TGTGCCAGCAGTTACGGGGAGTCAAATGAAAAACTGTTTTTT,CASSYGESNEKLFF
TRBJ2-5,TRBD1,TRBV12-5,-,TGTGCTAGTGGTTTGCTCCGAGGGGACAGAAAGGGAGAGACCCAGTACTTC,CASGLLRGDRKGETQYF
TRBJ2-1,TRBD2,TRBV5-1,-,TGCGCCAGCAGACTTGCTAGCGGGTTTGACAATGAGCAGTTCTTC,CASRLASGFDNEQFF
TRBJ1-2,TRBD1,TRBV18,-,TGTGCCAGCTCCACCGGGACAGGGGCGTTTGGCTACACCTTC,CASSTGTGAFGYTF
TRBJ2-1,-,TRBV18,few,TGTGCCAGCTCACTTTTTGGACAGAACAATGAGCAGTTCTTC,CASSLFGQNNEQFF
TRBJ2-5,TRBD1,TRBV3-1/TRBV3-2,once,TGTGCCAGCAGCCCAAGGAGGGGAACAGGGGGAGAGACCCAGTACTTC,CASSPRRGTGGETQYF
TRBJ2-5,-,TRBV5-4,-,TGTGCCAGCAGCTTGGAGTTCAGTCAAGAGACCCAGTACTTC,CASSLEFSQETQYF
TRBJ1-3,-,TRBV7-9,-,TGTGCCAGCAGCTTACGAGGCTCCATATATTTT,CASSLRGSIYF
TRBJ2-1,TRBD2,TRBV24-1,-,TGTGCCACCAGTGATTCACTAGCGGGGGACAATGAGCAGTTCTTC,CATSDSLAGDNEQFF
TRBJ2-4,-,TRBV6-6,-,TGTGCCATCTCAGGGGGGTACATTCAGTACTTC,CAISGGYIQYF
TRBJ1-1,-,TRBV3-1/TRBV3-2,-,TGTGCCAGCAGGCCTCAAGAAAGAGGGGAAGCTTTCTTT,CASRPQERGEAFF